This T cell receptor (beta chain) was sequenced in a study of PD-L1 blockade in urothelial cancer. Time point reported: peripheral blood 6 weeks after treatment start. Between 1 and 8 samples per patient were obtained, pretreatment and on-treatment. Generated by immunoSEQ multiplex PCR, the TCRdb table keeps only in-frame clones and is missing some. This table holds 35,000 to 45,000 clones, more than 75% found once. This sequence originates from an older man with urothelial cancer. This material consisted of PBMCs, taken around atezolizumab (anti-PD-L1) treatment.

The CDR3 bases are TGTGCTAGCCGGACAGGTGCAAGAAATAGCAATCAGCCCCAGCATTTT. It codes for CASRTGARNSNQPQHF. The chain is built from TRBV12-5 and TRBJ1-5; 7 bases map to TRBD1. Germline CDR1 and CDR2: LGHNT and FRNRAP. With 9 bases clipped from V and 0 bases from J, the junction kept 11 bases outside the gene matches. The CDR3 extends over 16 amino acids.